A single sample is the source of the 9 T cell receptor beta chains below, sequenced in a study of OX40 agonist ivuxolimab in advanced cancers. This table comes from immunoSEQ multiplex PCR, and its TCRdb copy is limited to in-frame clones, with some not included. Of around 69,000 clones listed, about 83% are singletons. Sequenced material: CD4+ or CD8+ T cells sorted from blood, taken in a trial of the OX40 agonist ivuxolimab. The receptors were gathered from an adult with an advanced solid tumor such as melanoma, head and neck, liver or kidney cancer.

V is TRBV10-2 and J is TRBJ2-7, with TRBD2 identical over 8 bases. The J segment lost 4 bases and the V segment lost 5 bases, leaving 7 bases of the junction unmatched. The CDR3 sequence is 14 residues long. The germline gives CDR1 WSHSY, CDR2 SAAADI. Written as DNA, the CDR3 is TGCGCCAGCAGTCCGGGACTAGGTCGGTACGAGCAGTACTTC. It translates to CASSPGLGRYEQYF.

This chain connects TRBV27 to TRBJ1-1; TRBD1 aligns across 9 bases. CDR1 MNHEY and CDR2 SMNVEV come from the germline V gene (reference sequence). Trimming took 7 bases from V and 3 from J; bases not matched to a gene: 12. The CDR3 sequence is 16 residues long. The CDR3 reads CASKNDRGERYTEAFF. For the CDR3, the DNA is TGTGCCAGCAAAAACGACAGGGGGGAAAGGTACACTGAAGCTTTCTTT.

The chain links TRBV7-3 to TRBJ2-3, with D possibly being TRBD1 or TRBD2 (6 bases each). The V gene lost 5 bases and the J gene lost 14 bases, with 20 bases spanning the gap. CDR1 and CDR2 (germline): SGHTA, FQGTGA. The CDR3 spans 13 residues. CDR3 in amino acids: CASSKLDPGALYF. CDR3 coding DNA: TGTGCCAGCAGCAAACTCGACCCGGGGGCACTGTATTTT.

The V and J genes are TRBV28 and TRBJ1-1; TRBD1 matches at 7 bases. Unmatched junction bases numbered 21, after V lost 10 bases and J lost 7 bases. CDR3 length equals 16 residues. CDR1 and CDR2 (germline): MDHEN, SYDVKM. This CDR3 reads CATKFWGLQGKGEAFF. The CDR3 DNA reads TGTGCCACCAAGTTTTGGGGGCTACAGGGGAAAGGTGAAGCTTTCTTT.

CDR3 DNA: TGTGCCAGCAGCGTAGCATGGTACACTGAAGCTTTCTTT. The encoded protein is CASSVAWYTEAFF. The V and J genes are TRBV9 and TRBJ1-1, with D hard to call. Germline-derived CDR1 and CDR2 are SGDLS and YYNGEE. Deletions cut 0 bases from V and 3 bases from J, with 6 bases between. The CDR3 is 13 residues long.

V and J are TRBV5-1 and TRBJ2-1, with 7 nucleotides matching TRBD1. Germline-derived CDR1 and CDR2 are SGHRS and YFSETQ. CDR3 length: 16 residues. The V and J ends lost 5 bases and 0 bases, in that order; junction bases with no gene match: 8. The CDR3 protein is CASSSVAGGSYNEQFF. CDR3 bases: TGCGCCAGCAGTTCCGTGGCAGGGGGCTCCTACAATGAGCAGTTCTTC.

This clone was counted between two and nine times. The chain recombines TRBV5-1 with TRBJ1-6; no definite D call. CDR1 SGHRS and CDR2 YFSETQ come from the germline V gene. This CDR3 spans 12 amino acids. V was trimmed by 0 bases and J by 8 bases, leaving 3 bases between them. The CDR3 DNA follows: TGCGCCAGCAGCTTGGGCGATTCACCCCTCCACTTT. Translating gives CASSLGDSPLHF.

The rearrangement uses TRBV18 and TRBJ1-4; weak D call: TRBD1 (6 bases). Trimming removed 3 bases from V and 8 bases from J, with 13 bases in between. Per germline, CDR1 KGHSH and CDR2 LQKENI. This CDR3 region has 14 residues. The DNA for the CDR3 is TGTGCCAGCTCACCTACAGGGAGGTTAGAAAAACTGTTTTTT. Encoded protein: CASSPTGRLEKLFF.

The J gene is TRBJ1-5, the V gene TRBV7-8; D remains ambiguous. The CDR3 consists of 16 residues. V was cut by 4 bases and J by 4 bases, with 17 bases left in between. The germline CDR1 and CDR2 sequences are SGHVS and FQNEAQ. The CDR3 DNA follows: TGTGCCAGCAGCTCGCTTCATGGGTCCTATAATCAGCCCCAGCATTTT. It codes for CASSSLHGSYNQPQHF.